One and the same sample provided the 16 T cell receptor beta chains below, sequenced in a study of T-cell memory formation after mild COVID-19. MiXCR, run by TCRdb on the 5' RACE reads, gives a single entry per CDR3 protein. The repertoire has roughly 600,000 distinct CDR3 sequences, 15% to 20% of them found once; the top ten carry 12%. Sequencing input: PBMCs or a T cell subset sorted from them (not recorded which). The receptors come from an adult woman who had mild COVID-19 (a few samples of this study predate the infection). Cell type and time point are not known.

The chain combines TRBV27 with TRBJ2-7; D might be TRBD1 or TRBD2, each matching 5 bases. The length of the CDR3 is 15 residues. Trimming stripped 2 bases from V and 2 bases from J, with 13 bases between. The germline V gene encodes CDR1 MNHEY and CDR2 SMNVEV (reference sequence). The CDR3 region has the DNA TGTGCCAGCAGTTTAAGAGTCGGGGCAACCTACGAGCAGTACTTC. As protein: CASSLRVGATYEQYF.

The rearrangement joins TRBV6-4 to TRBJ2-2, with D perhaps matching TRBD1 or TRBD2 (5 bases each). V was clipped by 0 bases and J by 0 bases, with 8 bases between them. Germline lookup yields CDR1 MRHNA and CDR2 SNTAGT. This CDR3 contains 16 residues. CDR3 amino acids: CASSDSRGSNTGELFF. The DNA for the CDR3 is TGTGCCAGCAGTGACTCGAGGGGTTCGAACACCGGGGAGCTGTTTTTT.

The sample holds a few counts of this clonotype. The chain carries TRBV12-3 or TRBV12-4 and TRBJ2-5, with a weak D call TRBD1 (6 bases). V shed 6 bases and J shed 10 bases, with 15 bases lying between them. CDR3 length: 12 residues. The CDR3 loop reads CASSSPGHHQYF. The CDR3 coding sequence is TGTGCCAGCAGCTCGCCGGGACACCACCAGTACTTC.

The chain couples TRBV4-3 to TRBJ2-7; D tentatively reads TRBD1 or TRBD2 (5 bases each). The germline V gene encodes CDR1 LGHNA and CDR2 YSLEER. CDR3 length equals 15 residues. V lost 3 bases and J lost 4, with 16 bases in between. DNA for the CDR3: TGCGCCAGCAGCCAGGGGACGTACGGAGGTTACGAGCAGTACTTC. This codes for CASSQGTYGGYEQYF.

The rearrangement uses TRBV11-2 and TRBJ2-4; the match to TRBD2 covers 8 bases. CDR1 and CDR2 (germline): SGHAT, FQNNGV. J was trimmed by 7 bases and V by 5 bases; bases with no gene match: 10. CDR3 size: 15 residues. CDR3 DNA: TGTGCCAGCAGCCCAAGCGGGGGATATGGGAACATTCAGTACTTC. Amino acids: CASSPSGGYGNIQYF.

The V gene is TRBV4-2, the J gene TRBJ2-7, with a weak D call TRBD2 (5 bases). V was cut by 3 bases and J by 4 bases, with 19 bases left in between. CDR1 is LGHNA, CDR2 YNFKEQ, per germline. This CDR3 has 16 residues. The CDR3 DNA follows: TGTGCCAGCAGCCAGAGAGCGATGGGGAGTGTTTACGAGCAGTACTTC. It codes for CASSQRAMGSVYEQYF.

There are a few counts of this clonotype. The CDR3 is CASSPRLAGGVYEQYF. In nucleotides, the CDR3 is TGTGCCAGCAGCCCGCGACTAGCGGGAGGAGTGTACGAGCAGTACTTC. The chain recombines TRBV7-2 with TRBJ2-7, with TRBD2 matching over 13 bases. The CDR3 runs to 16 residues. Germline values: CDR1 SGHTA, CDR2 FQGNSA. V shed 5 bases, J shed 4 bases, and the junction held 8 bases outside the gene matches.

For the CDR3, the DNA is TGTGCCTGGAGTGCTCCGGGACTGGGGAATTCACCCCTCCACTTT. This codes for CAWSAPGLGNSPLHF. The gene calls are TRBV30 and TRBJ1-6; D possibly corresponds to TRBD1 (5 bases). The V gene lost 1 base and the J gene lost 7 bases, with 14 bases spanning the gap. The V gene's germline CDR1 is GTSNPN and CDR2 SVGIG (reference sequence). The length of the CDR3 is 15 residues.

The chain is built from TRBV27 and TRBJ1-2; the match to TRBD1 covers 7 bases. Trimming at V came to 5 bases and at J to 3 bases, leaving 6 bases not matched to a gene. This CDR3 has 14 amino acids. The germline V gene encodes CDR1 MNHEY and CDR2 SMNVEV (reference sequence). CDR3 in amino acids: CASSPGTGDYGYTF. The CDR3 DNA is TGTGCCAGCAGTCCGGGAACAGGGGACTATGGCTACACCTTC.

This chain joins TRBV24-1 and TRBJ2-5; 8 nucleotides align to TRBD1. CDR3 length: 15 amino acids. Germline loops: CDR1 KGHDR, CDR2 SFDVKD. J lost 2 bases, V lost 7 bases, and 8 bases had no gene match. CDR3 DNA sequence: TGTGCCACCAGCGAGGACAGGGCCATTCAAGAGACCCAGTACTTC. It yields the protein CATSEDRAIQETQYF.

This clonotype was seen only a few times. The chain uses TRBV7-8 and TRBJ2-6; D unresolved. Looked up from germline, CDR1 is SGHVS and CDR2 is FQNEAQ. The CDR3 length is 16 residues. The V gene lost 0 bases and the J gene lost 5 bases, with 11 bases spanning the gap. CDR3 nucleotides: TGTGCCAGCAGCTTAGCGAACCTTGACTGGGCCAACGTCCTGACTTTC. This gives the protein CASSLANLDWANVLTF.

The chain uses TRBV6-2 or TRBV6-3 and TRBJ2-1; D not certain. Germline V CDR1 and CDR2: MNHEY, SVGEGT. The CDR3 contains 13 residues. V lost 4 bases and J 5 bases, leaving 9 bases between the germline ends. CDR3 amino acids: CASSSSVNNEQFF. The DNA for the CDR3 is TGTGCCAGCAGTTCAAGCGTCAACAATGAGCAGTTCTTC.

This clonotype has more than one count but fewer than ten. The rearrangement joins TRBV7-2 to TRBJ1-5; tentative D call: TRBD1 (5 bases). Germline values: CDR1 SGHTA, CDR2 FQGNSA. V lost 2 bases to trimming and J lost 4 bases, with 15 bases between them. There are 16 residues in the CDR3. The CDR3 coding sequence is TGTGCCAGCAGCTTATTCCATGCGACAGAGAATCAGCCCCAGCATTTT. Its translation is CASSLFHATENQPQHF.

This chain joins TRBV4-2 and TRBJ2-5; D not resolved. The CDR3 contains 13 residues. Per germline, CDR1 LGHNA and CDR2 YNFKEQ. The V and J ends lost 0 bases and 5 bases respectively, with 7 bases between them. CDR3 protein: CASSQDFHETQYF. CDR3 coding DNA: TGTGCCAGCAGCCAAGATTTCCATGAGACCCAGTACTTC.

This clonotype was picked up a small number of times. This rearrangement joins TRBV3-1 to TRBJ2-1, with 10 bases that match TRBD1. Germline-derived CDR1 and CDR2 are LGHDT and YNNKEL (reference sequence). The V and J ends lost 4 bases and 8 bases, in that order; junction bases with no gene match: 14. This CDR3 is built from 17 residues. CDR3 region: CASSPSFTGTGEYEQFF. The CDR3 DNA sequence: TGTGCCAGCAGCCCTTCTTTTACCGGGACAGGGGAGTATGAGCAGTTCTTC.

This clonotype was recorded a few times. CDR3 amino acids: CASSRGQGGLVEQYF. In DNA form, the CDR3 reads TGTGCCAGCAGCCGGGGACAGGGGGGCTTGGTCGAGCAGTACTTC. This rearrangement joins TRBV6-5 to TRBJ2-7; TRBD1 matches at 11 bases. V dropped 6 bases and J dropped 6; count of bases not matched to a gene: 10. Germline loops: CDR1 MNHEY, CDR2 SVGAGI. The CDR3 consists of 15 residues.